The 18 T cell receptor beta chains in this list originate from one sample, sequenced in a study of CD8 T cells in ankylosing spondylitis. Whole-study findings and limits: A motif of 7 to 9 highly homologous TCR beta variants was seen as apparently characteristic of ankylosing spondylitis blood.

These receptors have no known antigen. TCRdb recomputed calls from the 5' RACE reads with MiXCR, one row per CDR3 protein. The sample lists fewer than 400,000 distinct CDR3 sequences; more than 20% were seen once. The sample comprised blood, either unsorted or a sorted T cell fraction (not recorded which). The receptors originated from a male donor with ankylosing spondylitis.

The J gene is TRBJ2-3, the V gene TRBV18; D not resolved. V gave up 6 bases and J gave up 3 bases, with 7 bases separating them. The CDR3 has 12 residues. Germline V gene data show CDR1 as KGHSH and CDR2 as LQKENI. CDR3 sequence (DNA): TGTGCCAGCTCGTCAGTTACAGATACGCAGTATTTT. Protein sequence: CASSSVTDTQYF.

This clonotype was observed once. The V call is TRBV4-1, the J call TRBJ1-4, with 8 nucleotides matching TRBD1. CDR3 size: 17 residues. The ends lost 4 bases at V and 2 bases at J; junction bases unmatched: 9. The germline V gene has CDR1 MGHRA and CDR2 YSYEKL. The CDR3 nucleotides read TGCGCCAGCAGCCGACCTCTAGACAGGGGCACTAATGAAAAACTGTTTTTT. It specifies CASSRPLDRGTNEKLFF.

This clonotype came up a few times. The chain couples TRBV29-1 to TRBJ2-1, with a weak D call TRBD2 (5 bases). This CDR3 spans 18 amino acids. Germline CDR1 reads SQVTM; CDR2 reads ANQGSEA. Deletions cut 0 bases from V and 0 bases from J, with 18 bases between. CDR3 DNA sequence: TGCAGCGTTGAAGATCCGGTGACTATCCGTAGCTCCTACAATGAGCAGTTCTTC. Protein: CSVEDPVTIRSSYNEQFF.

This chain connects TRBV10-3 to TRBJ2-7, with 8 bases fitting TRBD1. The CDR3 length is 15 residues. The V gene end was trimmed by 0 bases and the J gene end by 6 bases; junction bases not matched to a gene: 7. CDR1 ENHRY and CDR2 SYGVKD come from the germline V gene. The DNA of the CDR3 is TGTGCCATCAGTGAGTCGGCCGACAGGGGCGGCGAGCAGTACTTC. It codes for CAISESADRGGEQYF.

This clonotype occurred many times. The CDR3 DNA follows: TGTGCCAGCAGCCCTCACGGTAGCGGGAGGAATGAGCAGTTCTTC. It yields the protein CASSPHGSGRNEQFF. V is TRBV7-9 and J is TRBJ2-1; TRBD2 matches at 10 bases. In germline, CDR1 is SEHNR, CDR2 FQNEAQ (reference sequence). V was clipped by 5 bases and J by 7 bases; unmatched bases: 8. The CDR3 runs to 15 residues.

The chain uses TRBV5-1 and TRBJ2-1, with D perhaps being TRBD1 or TRBD2 (5 bases each). V lost 0 bases to trimming and J lost 8 bases, with 18 bases between them. The germline V gene has CDR1 SGHRS and CDR2 YFSETQ. The CDR3 length is 16 residues. The CDR3, as DNA: TGCGCCAGCAGCTTGGAGGGGACCACCCGTTTAGATGAGCAGTTCTTC. This translates into CASSLEGTTRLDEQFF.

This clonotype appeared a few times. This chain links TRBV6-5 with TRBJ2-5; D is unclear. CDR1 and CDR2 (germline): MNHEY, SVGAGI. The CDR3 is made up of 15 amino acids. V lost 2 bases, J lost 1 base, and 11 bases lay in between. The CDR3: CASSYGPRAQETQYF. The CDR3 nucleotides read TGTGCCAGCAGTTACGGACCACGAGCCCAAGAGACCCAGTACTTC.

This clonotype was seen a few times. The chain couples TRBV5-1 to TRBJ2-7; D not resolved. This CDR3 is built from 13 residues. Trimming stripped 0 bases from V and 6 bases from J, with 10 bases between. Looked up from germline, CDR1 is SGHRS and CDR2 is YFSETQ. CDR3 in amino acids: CASSLEALPEQYF. For the CDR3, the DNA is TGCGCCAGCAGCTTGGAGGCACTCCCCGAGCAGTACTTC.

The chain recombines TRBV24-1 with TRBJ2-2; possibly TRBD2 for D (7 bases). Germline V CDR1 and CDR2: KGHDR, SFDVKD. V lost 3 bases and J lost 5, with 15 bases in between. The CDR3 is 16 amino acids. The CDR3 bases are TGTGCCACCAGTGATGGGGGCGGGAGTCTGACCGGGGAGCTGTTTTTT. It is translated as CATSDGGGSLTGELFF.

The chain couples TRBV28 to TRBJ1-2, with 9 bases aligning to TRBD1. The V gene's germline CDR1 is MDHEN and CDR2 SYDVKM. J lost 3 bases, V lost 7 bases, and 12 bases had no gene match. This CDR3 contains 16 residues. CDR3 coding DNA: TGTGCCAGCACTCCGACCGTCGGACAGGGGTACTATGGCTACACCTTC. Residues: CASTPTVGQGYYGYTF.

This chain connects TRBV25-1 to TRBJ2-6; TRBD1 aligns across 11 bases. CDR3 length: 19 amino acids. Per the germline V gene, CDR1 is MGHDK and CDR2 is SYGVNS. J was trimmed by 0 bases and V by 0 bases; bases with no gene match: 4. The CDR3 coding sequence is TGTGCCAGCAGTGAATACACCGGGACAGGGGGCTCTGGGGCCAACGTCCTGACTTTC. As protein: CASSEYTGTGGSGANVLTF. Based on the CDR3 plus reference TRBV25-1 and TRBJ2-6, the full variable domain is EADIYQTPRYLVIGTGKKITLECSQTMGHDKMYWYQQDPGMELHLIHYSYGVNSTEKGDLSSESTVSRIRTEHFPLTLESARPSHTSQYLCASSEYTGTGGSGANVLTFGAGSRLTVL.

This clonotype was picked up a small number of times. The V call is TRBV29-1, the J call TRBJ1-1, with 7 bases lining up with TRBD1. V shed 4 bases and J 0 bases; nucleotides not matched to a gene: 2. The CDR3 is 13 amino acids. Per the germline V gene, CDR1 is SQVTM and CDR2 is ANQGSEA. The CDR3, as DNA: TGCAGCGTTGCGGGACAGATGAACACTGAAGCTTTCTTT. Protein: CSVAGQMNTEAFF.

This clonotype was recorded a few times. V and J are TRBV11-2 and TRBJ1-2; tentative D call: TRBD1 (6 bases). V was cut by 3 bases and J by 0 bases, with 20 bases left in between. CDR1 is SGHAT and CDR2 is FQNNGV in the germline V gene. The CDR3 is 18 amino acids. This chain's CDR3 is CASSLLGDTTFSNYGYTF. The CDR3 DNA sequence: TGTGCCAGCAGCTTGCTGGGGGACACCACATTTTCTAACTATGGCTACACCTTC.

This chain connects TRBV5-1 to TRBJ2-5; D is undetermined. Looked up from germline, CDR1 is SGHRS and CDR2 is YFSETQ. The CDR3 has 13 residues. Between the trimmed V and J ends, which lost 0 bases and 4 bases, there was a span of 7 bases. The CDR3 region has the DNA TGCGCCAGCAGCTTGGGTTTTGGAGAGACCCAGTACTTC. Encoded protein: CASSLGFGETQYF.

This clonotype was seen only a few times. The V gene is TRBV29-1, the J gene TRBJ1-2, with D perhaps TRBD1 (6 bases). The V end lost 7 bases, the J end lost 2 bases, and 8 bases lay between the germline ends. The CDR3 totals 11 residues. The germline CDR1 and CDR2 sequences are SQVTM and ANQGSEA. The CDR3 DNA reads as TGCAGCGCCGACAGGAACTATGGCTACACCTTC. It yields the protein CSADRNYGYTF.

Many counts were recorded for this clonotype. The chain joins TRBV5-1 to TRBJ2-7; tentative D call: TRBD2 (5 bases). V gave up 5 bases and J gave up 2 bases, with 11 bases separating them. The CDR3 contains 13 residues. CDR1 is SGHRS and CDR2 is YFSETQ in the germline V gene. CDR3 sequence (DNA): TGCGCCAGCAGATTCAGCGGAGCCTACGAGCAGTACTTC. It encodes CASRFSGAYEQYF.

The rearrangement links TRBV25-1 to TRBJ2-1; D gene unclear. The ends were cut back, 7 bases at V and 5 bases at J, with 12 bases in the middle. Germline-derived CDR1 and CDR2 are MGHDK and SYGVNS. The CDR3 has 13 residues. Here the CDR3 reads CASTIVLHNEQFF. The CDR3, as DNA: TGTGCCAGCACGATAGTGTTGCACAATGAGCAGTTCTTC.

The J gene is TRBJ2-7, the V gene TRBV29-1; 9 positions match TRBD1. This CDR3 is 13 amino acids long. Germline CDR1 reads SQVTM; CDR2 reads ANQGSEA. V dropped 4 bases and J dropped 3; count of bases not matched to a gene: 4. As DNA, the CDR3 is TGCAGCGTTGCCGGGACAGGGCGCTACGAGCAGTACTTC. It yields the protein CSVAGTGRYEQYF.